Listed below are T cell receptor beta chains from one sample, sequenced in a study of T cells in Graves' hyperthyroidism and ophthalmopathy. TCRdb ran MiXCR on the multiplex PCR reads and lists one entry per CDR3 protein. The sample records roughly 700,000 distinct CDR3 sequences, 15% to 20% being singletons. Sequencing input: blood. Receptors originate from a man in his fifties with Graves' hyperthyroidism. Each CDR3 is given with its conserved first and last residue. Each record gives: V gene, D gene, clone size, J gene, CDR3 protein, CDR3 DNA. The D gene is left open where the match is weak. Clone size is not always given. Where it is, it says once, few, many or a class for expanded clones.

V: TRBV7-6; D: TRBD2; size: NA; J: TRBJ2-7; CDR3: CASSRTSGSRGEQYF; DNA: TGTGCCAGCAGCCGTACTAGCGGGAGTCGGGGCGAGCAGTACTTC
V: TRBV12-3/TRBV12-4; D: NA; size: few; J: TRBJ1-1; CDR3: CASIVRGSEAFF; DNA: TGTGCCAGCATCGTAAGGGGGTCTGAAGCTTTCTTT
V: TRBV4-1; D: NA; size: few; J: TRBJ1-2; CDR3: CASSQERTTNYGYTF; DNA: TGCGCCAGCAGCCAAGAGAGGACAACTAACTATGGCTACACCTTC
V: TRBV6-1; D: NA; size: few; J: TRBJ2-1; CDR3: CASSGVPSYNEQFF; DNA: TGTGCCAGCAGCGGCGTCCCCTCCTACAATGAGCAGTTCTTC
V: TRBV19; D: TRBD1; size: many; J: TRBJ1-5; CDR3: CASSKEGAANQPQHF; DNA: TGTGCCAGTAGTAAAGAGGGGGCAGCGAATCAGCCCCAGCATTTT
V: TRBV28; D: NA; size: many; J: TRBJ2-3; CDR3: CASSSRGSTDTQYF; DNA: TGTGCCAGCAGTTCTAGAGGGAGCACAGATACGCAGTATTTT
V: TRBV15; D: NA; size: few; J: TRBJ2-6; CDR3: CATSRGDVINVLTF; DNA: TGTGCCACCAGCAGAGGAGATGTCATCAACGTCCTGACTTTC
V: TRBV2; D: NA; size: many; J: TRBJ2-3; CDR3: CARKTGKSTDTQYF; DNA: TGTGCCAGAAAGACCGGGAAGAGCACAGATACGCAGTATTTT
V: TRBV20-1; D: TRBD1; size: NA; J: TRBJ2-7; CDR3: CSATGQGADCEQYF; DNA: TGCAGTGCCACGGGACAGGGGGCTGATTGCGAGCAGTACTTC
V: TRBV10-1; D: NA; size: NA; J: TRBJ1-1; CDR3: CACSETDTEAFF; DNA: TGCGCCTGCAGTGAGACGGATACTGAAGCTTTCTTT
V: TRBV12-5; D: NA; size: many; J: TRBJ1-1; CDR3: CASGETRSWNTEAFF; DNA: TGTGCTAGTGGAGAGACCAGGTCATGGAACACTGAAGCTTTCTTT
V: TRBV5-1; D: TRBD1; size: few; J: TRBJ1-3; CDR3: CASSLGTGVAGNTIYF; DNA: TGCGCCAGCAGCTTGGGAACAGGGGTGGCTGGAAACACCATATATTTT
V: TRBV7-3; D: NA; size: NA; J: TRBJ1-1; CDR3: CASSRGGITEAFF; DNA: TGTGCCAGCAGCCGGGGCGGAATAACTGAAGCTTTCTTT
V: TRBV12-3/TRBV12-4; D: NA; size: many; J: TRBJ1-2; CDR3: CASSPRTVGGYTF; DNA: TGTGCCAGCAGTCCGAGGACAGTTGGTGGCTACACCTTC
V: TRBV10-3; D: NA; size: many; J: TRBJ2-5; CDR3: CAISESTGGSTQYF; DNA: TGTGCCATCAGTGAGTCGACCGGGGGCTCGACCCAGTACTTC
V: TRBV28; D: TRBD1; size: many; J: TRBJ2-7; CDR3: CASSERGTGSLGEQYF; DNA: TGTGCCAGCAGCGAGAGAGGGACAGGTTCCTTGGGCGAGCAGTACTTC
V: TRBV6-2/TRBV6-3; D: TRBD1; size: NA; J: TRBJ1-1; CDR3: CASSYAPTGVNTEAFF; DNA: TGTGCCAGCAGTTACGCGCCGACAGGGGTGAACACTGAAGCTTTCTTT
V: TRBV10-3; D: TRBD1; size: many; J: TRBJ2-7; CDR3: CAISTTGQGYEQYF; DNA: TGTGCCATCAGTACCACTGGACAGGGCTACGAGCAGTACTTC
V: TRBV7-2; D: NA; size: many; J: TRBJ1-1; CDR3: CASSLDGRAAEAFF; DNA: TGTGCCAGCAGCTTAGATGGCAGGGCCGCTGAAGCTTTCTTT
V: TRBV28; D: NA; size: many; J: TRBJ1-1; CDR3: CASNAPGQIGLAFF; DNA: TGTGCCAGCAATGCCCCGGGACAAATTGGGTTGGCTTTCTTT
V: TRBV5-1; D: TRBD2; size: many; J: TRBJ2-3; CDR3: CASSPGLAHGNFTDTQYF; DNA: TGCGCCAGCAGCCCGGGACTAGCACATGGAAATTTCACAGATACGCAGTATTTT
V: TRBV6-2/TRBV6-3; D: NA; size: NA; J: TRBJ2-6; CDR3: CASSYSAAHSGANVLTF; DNA: TGTGCCAGCAGTTACTCGGCAGCCCACTCTGGGGCCAACGTCCTGACTTTC
V: TRBV7-3; D: TRBD2; size: many; J: TRBJ2-1; CDR3: CASRAGEHNEQFF; DNA: TGTGCCAGCAGAGCGGGAGAGCACAATGAGCAGTTCTTC
V: TRBV6-1; D: TRBD2; size: NA; J: TRBJ2-1; CDR3: CASTPTIGGRALNEQFF; DNA: TGTGCCAGCACCCCGACCATTGGCGGGAGGGCCCTCAATGAGCAGTTCTTC
V: TRBV13; D: TRBD2; size: few; J: TRBJ2-1; CDR3: CASSRTSGEVYEQFF; DNA: TGTGCCAGCAGCCGGACTAGCGGGGAGGTATATGAGCAGTTCTTC
V: TRBV11-2; D: NA; size: many; J: TRBJ2-2; CDR3: CASSLDRVTGELFF; DNA: TGTGCCAGCAGCTTAGATCGGGTCACCGGGGAGCTGTTTTTT
V: TRBV5-1; D: NA; size: NA; J: TRBJ1-2; CDR3: CASSLEIRGVGYTF; DNA: TGCGCCAGCAGCTTGGAAATACGGGGTGTTGGCTACACCTTC
V: TRBV29-1; D: NA; size: many; J: TRBJ2-5; CDR3: CSVDLRKQETQYF; DNA: TGCAGCGTTGACCTCAGAAAACAAGAGACCCAGTACTTC
V: TRBV2; D: TRBD2; size: many; J: TRBJ2-7; CDR3: CASSYTQAGAYEQYF; DNA: TGTGCCAGCAGCTATACCCAAGCGGGAGCCTACGAGCAGTACTTC
V: TRBV12-3/TRBV12-4; D: TRBD2; size: many; J: TRBJ2-1; CDR3: CASSLRRERREQFF; DNA: TGTGCCAGCAGTTTACGGCGGGAGAGACGGGAGCAGTTCTTC
V: TRBV19; D: NA; size: NA; J: TRBJ1-2; CDR3: CASSIRGSHGYTF; DNA: TGTGCCAGTAGTATCCGGGGTTCCCATGGCTACACCTTC
V: TRBV20-1; D: TRBD1; size: few; J: TRBJ1-1; CDR3: CSAPGQLEAFF; DNA: TGCAGTGCTCCGGGACAGCTTGAAGCTTTCTTT
V: TRBV6-2/TRBV6-3; D: NA; size: many; J: TRBJ2-1; CDR3: CASSSFKGDNEQFF; DNA: TGTGCCAGCAGTTCGTTCAAAGGGGACAATGAGCAGTTCTTC
V: TRBV29-1; D: NA; size: once; J: TRBJ1-1; CDR3: CSVEELYSRRIF; DNA: TGCAGCGTTGAAGAGCTATATTCCCGACGGATCTTT
V: TRBV5-1; D: TRBD1; size: many; J: TRBJ2-7; CDR3: CASSPGQGYYEQYF; DNA: TGCGCCAGCAGCCCAGGACAGGGGTACTACGAGCAGTACTTC
V: TRBV10-3; D: TRBD1; size: NA; J: TRBJ1-5; CDR3: CAISENSGQLSNQPQHF; DNA: TGTGCCATCAGTGAGAACTCGGGACAGTTAAGCAATCAGCCCCAGCATTTT
V: TRBV3-1; D: NA; size: many; J: TRBJ2-5; CDR3: CASSQGNRGGETQYF; DNA: TGTGCCAGCAGCCAAGGGAACAGGGGAGGAGAGACCCAGTACTTC
V: TRBV28; D: NA; size: NA; J: TRBJ1-1; CDR3: CASSLSEGRLNTEAFF; DNA: TGTGCCAGCAGTTTATCGGAGGGACGGTTGAACACTGAAGCTTTCTTT
V: TRBV3-1; D: NA; size: few; J: TRBJ2-7; CDR3: CASTQMGGEQYF; DNA: TGTGCCAGCACCCAAATGGGGGGCGAGCAGTACTTC
V: TRBV5-1; D: NA; size: few; J: TRBJ1-5; CDR3: CASSLAGHSNQPQHF; DNA: TGCGCCAGCAGCTTGGCCGGGCATAGCAATCAGCCCCAGCATTTT
V: TRBV29-1; D: TRBD1; size: NA; J: TRBJ1-2; CDR3: CSPGPQGANYGYTF; DNA: TGCAGCCCCGGACCCCAGGGGGCCAACTATGGCTACACCTTC
V: TRBV10-2; D: TRBD2; size: NA; J: TRBJ2-7; CDR3: CASSEYTSGSGEQYF; DNA: TGCGCCAGCAGTGAGTATACTAGCGGGAGCGGCGAGCAGTACTTC
V: TRBV20-1; D: TRBD2; size: many; J: TRBJ2-1; CDR3: CSAHSPLAGEIRNEQFF; DNA: TGCAGTGCTCACTCTCCATTAGCGGGAGAGATACGTAATGAGCAGTTCTTC
V: TRBV7-3; D: TRBD1; size: few; J: TRBJ1-5; CDR3: CASSLGPGTGRNQPQHF; DNA: TGTGCCAGCAGCTTAGGCCCCGGGACAGGTCGCAATCAGCCCCAGCATTTT
V: TRBV4-3; D: TRBD2; size: few; J: TRBJ2-2; CDR3: CASSPGTISGLPGELFF; DNA: TGCGCCAGCAGCCCGGGGACTATCTCGGGCCTCCCCGGGGAGCTGTTTTTT